A selection of T cell receptor beta chains follows, all from one sample in a study of blood T cell repertoires in COVID-19. Here immunoSEQ multiplex PCR was the method, and the copy in TCRdb shows in-frame clones only, minus some. The sample includes 350,000 or so clones, 65% to 90% of them seen just once. Material: PBMCs or T cells enriched from blood (not recorded which). The receptor set was obtained from a woman aged 35 to 49 with acute COVID-19. The CDR3 runs from the conserved cysteine through the conserved F or W. Each record gives: D gene, clone size, V gene, J gene, CDR3 DNA, CDR3 protein. A D gene is named only where the DNA matches it firmly. Not all rows give a size; the values are once, few, many and, for expanded clones, a class.

NA	NA	TRBV4-2	TRBJ1-2	TGTGCCAGCAGCCAAGAACGACAGATCTATGGCTACACCTTC	CASSQERQIYGYTF
NA	once	TRBV9	TRBJ2-5	TGTGCCAGCAGCCCGGACGGGGGTTGGGAGCAAGAGACCCAGTACTTC	CASSPDGGWEQETQYF
NA	NA	TRBV5-1	TRBJ1-3	TGCGCCAGCTCGACTACAGGGAACTCTGGAAACACCATATATTTT	CASSTTGNSGNTIYF
TRBD1	NA	TRBV28	TRBJ1-2	TGTGCCACCAGTTTAGGGGGGAGACAGGGCTATGGCTACACCTTC	CATSLGGRQGYGYTF
TRBD1	NA	TRBV19	TRBJ1-5	TGTGCCAGTAGATCATCCGGGACAGGGACCAATCAGCCCCAGCATTTT	CASRSSGTGTNQPQHF
NA	NA	TRBV7-2	TRBJ1-2	TGTGCCAGCAGCTTATATGGGGGCGACTCTAACTATGGCTACACCTTC	CASSLYGGDSNYGYTF
TRBD1	NA	TRBV27	TRBJ1-5	TGTGCCAGCAGTTTAATACAGGGGAGGAATCAGCCCCAGCATTTT	CASSLIQGRNQPQHF
NA	NA	TRBV5-1	TRBJ1-2	TGCGCCAGCAGCTTGTCGGGGGATAACTATGGCTACACCTTC	CASSLSGDNYGYTF
TRBD1	NA	TRBV6-5	TRBJ1-6	TGTGCCAGCAGGAGGGACAGCTCCTATAATTCACCCCTCCACTTT	CASRRDSSYNSPLHF
TRBD1	NA	TRBV12-5	TRBJ2-7	TGTGCTAGTGGTTTGGTAAACAGGGGCCCCTACGAGCAGTACTTC	CASGLVNRGPYEQYF
NA	once	TRBV29-1	TRBJ1-3	TGCAGCGTTGAAGACAGGTACTCTGGAAACACCATATATTTT	CSVEDRYSGNTIYF
NA	NA	TRBV7-9	TRBJ1-5	TGTGCCAGCAGCCTGGTGGGGCCGTCCGGGAATCAGCCCCAGCATTTT	CASSLVGPSGNQPQHF
TRBD1	NA	TRBV7-9	TRBJ1-1	TGTGCCAGCAAAACCCTAGGGGACAGTGAAGCTTTCTTT	CASKTLGDSEAFF
NA	NA	TRBV5-6	TRBJ1-5	TGTGCCAGCAGCTTCAGGGGAGGGCGGCAGCCCCAGCATTTT	CASSFRGGRQPQHF
TRBD1	NA	TRBV7-9	TRBJ1-1	TGTGCCAGCAGCACTGGGACAGCCAACACTGAAGCTTTCTTT	CASSTGTANTEAFF
TRBD1	NA	TRBV24-1	TRBJ1-2	TGTGCCACCAGTGATTCCCGGACAGGAACCTCGACGGGCTACACCTTC	CATSDSRTGTSTGYTF
NA	NA	TRBV7-3	TRBJ2-5	TGTGCCAGCAGCTTAGGGGTAGCGGAGACCCAGTACTTC	CASSLGVAETQYF
TRBD1	NA	TRBV19	TRBJ1-6	TGTGCCAGTAGGACGGGACAGCTTAATTCACCCCTCCACTTT	CASRTGQLNSPLHF
TRBD1	NA	TRBV10-3	TRBJ2-7	TGTGCCATCAGTGAGAGGACAGGGGGCGACGAGCAGTACTTC	CAISERTGGDEQYF
TRBD1	NA	TRBV9	TRBJ1-1	TGTGCCAGCAGCTCACAGGGGGCTGAAGCTTTCTTT	CASSSQGAEAFF
TRBD2	NA	TRBV10-3	TRBJ2-7	TGTGCCACGGGACTATCAGGCGGCTACGAGCAGTACTTC	CATGLSGGYEQYF
NA	NA	TRBV5-1	TRBJ2-5	TGCGCCACCAAGAGGGGGAGGGCGGCCGAGACCCAGTACTTC	CATKRGRAAETQYF
TRBD2	NA	TRBV9	TRBJ2-1	TGTGCCAGCAGCTCAGGACTAGCGGGAGCCATCTACAATGAGCAGTTCTTC	CASSSGLAGAIYNEQFF
NA	NA	TRBV18	TRBJ1-5	TGTGCCAGCTCACCAGGTAACGGGGGACCGAATCAGCCCCAGCATTTT	CASSPGNGGPNQPQHF
NA	NA	TRBV14	TRBJ1-5	TGTGCCAGCAGCCGAGGCAATCAGCCCCAGCATTTT	CASSRGNQPQHF
NA	NA	TRBV6-5	TRBJ2-3	TGTGCCAGCAGTTACGGGGGGGGCAGGTCAGATACGCAGTATTTT	CASSYGGGRSDTQYF
TRBD1	NA	TRBV28	TRBJ1-4	TGTGCCAGCAGTTGGGACAGAATTAATGAAAAACTGTTTTTT	CASSWDRINEKLFF
TRBD1	NA	TRBV4-1	TRBJ1-5	TGCGCCAGCAGCCAGGGACAGGGGACTAATAGCAATCAGCCCCAGCATTTT	CASSQGQGTNSNQPQHF
TRBD1	NA	TRBV6-5	TRBJ1-1	TGTGCCAGCAAACCTCCCAGGGGGGTCAATACTGAAGCTTTCTTT	CASKPPRGVNTEAFF
TRBD2	NA	TRBV15	TRBJ2-7	TGTGCCACCAGCAGAGATACTGGACTAGCCAGAACCTATACAATGGGTTTCTACGAGCAGTACTTC	CATSRDTGLARTYTMGFYEQYF
NA	NA	TRBV19	TRBJ1-1	TGTGCCAGTAGTACAGGTATCACTGAAGCTTTCTTT	CASSTGITEAFF
TRBD1	NA	TRBV28	TRBJ2-7	TGTGCCAGCAGTGGACAGGGGGAGCGGGGTCCCTACGAGCAGTACTTC	CASSGQGERGPYEQYF
TRBD1	NA	TRBV27	TRBJ1-2	TGTGCCAGCAGTAGAACAGGGGTATATGGCTACACCTTC	CASSRTGVYGYTF